These 4 T cell receptor beta chains came from one sample sequenced in a study of beta chain features in type 1 diabetes. Expressed TCRB transcripts were sequenced, since all the RNA that had been isolated was reverse transcribed. Sequenced by immunoSEQ multiplex PCR; TCRdb stores in-frame clones only, minus some. The table shows around 430,000 clones, with about 29% occurring only once. Sequences were obtained from naive CD4+ T cells from blood. These TCRs come from a man aged 18 to 29 in good health.

This clone was observed a few times. The gene calls are TRBV20-1 and TRBJ1-1; D is undetermined. This CDR3 has 11 amino acids. Germline assignment: CDR1 DFQATT and CDR2 SNEGSKA (reference sequence). V was trimmed by 2 bases and J by 11 bases, leaving 12 bases between them. The CDR3 sequence is CSARHFGGAFF. CDR3 DNA sequence: TGCAGTGCTAGACATTTCGGCGGGGCTTTCTTT.

This clone has only a few counts. The chain carries TRBV21-1 and TRBJ1-1; the D call of TRBD1 is as the table states it, not checked on the DNA. TRBV21-1 is labeled a pseudogene. CDR3 length: 12 residues. CDR3 region: CASSNRQTEAFF. CDR3 DNA sequence: TGTGCCAGCAGCAACAGACAGACTGAAGCTTTCTTT.

The genes are TRBV9 and TRBJ2-1; the D is unclear. The CDR3 is made up of 15 amino acids. Looked up from germline, CDR1 is SGDLS and CDR2 is YYNGEE. V was cut by 0 bases and J by 0 bases, with 7 bases left in between. This chain's CDR3 is CASSVDTRSYNEQFF. CDR3 bases: TGTGCCAGCAGCGTAGACACCCGCTCCTACAATGAGCAGTTCTTC.

This clone was found a few times. This chain joins TRBV5-1 and TRBJ2-1; perhaps TRBD2 as D (5 bases). Germline CDR1 and CDR2: SGHRS and YFSETQ. The V end lost 0 bases, the J end lost 2 bases, and 9 bases lay between the germline ends. The CDR3 spans 15 residues. The CDR3 sequence is CASSLVGGPYNEQFF. In DNA, the CDR3 is TGCGCCAGCAGCTTGGTTGGCGGGCCCTACAATGAGCAGTTCTTC.